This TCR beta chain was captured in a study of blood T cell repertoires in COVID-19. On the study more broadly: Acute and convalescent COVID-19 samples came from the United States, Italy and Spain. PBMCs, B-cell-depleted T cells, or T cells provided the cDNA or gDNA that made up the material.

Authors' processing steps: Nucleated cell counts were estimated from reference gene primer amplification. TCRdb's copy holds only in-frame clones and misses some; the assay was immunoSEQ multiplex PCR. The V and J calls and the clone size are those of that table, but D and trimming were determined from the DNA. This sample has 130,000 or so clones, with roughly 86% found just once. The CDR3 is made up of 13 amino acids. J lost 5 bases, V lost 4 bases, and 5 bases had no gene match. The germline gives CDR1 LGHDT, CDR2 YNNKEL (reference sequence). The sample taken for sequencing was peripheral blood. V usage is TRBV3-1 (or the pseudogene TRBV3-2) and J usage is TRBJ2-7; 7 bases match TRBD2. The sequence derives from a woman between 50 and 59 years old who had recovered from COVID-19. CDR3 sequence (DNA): TGTGCCAGCAGCCGAGTGGGGGGGAACGAGCAGTACTTC. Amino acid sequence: CASSRVGGNEQYF.